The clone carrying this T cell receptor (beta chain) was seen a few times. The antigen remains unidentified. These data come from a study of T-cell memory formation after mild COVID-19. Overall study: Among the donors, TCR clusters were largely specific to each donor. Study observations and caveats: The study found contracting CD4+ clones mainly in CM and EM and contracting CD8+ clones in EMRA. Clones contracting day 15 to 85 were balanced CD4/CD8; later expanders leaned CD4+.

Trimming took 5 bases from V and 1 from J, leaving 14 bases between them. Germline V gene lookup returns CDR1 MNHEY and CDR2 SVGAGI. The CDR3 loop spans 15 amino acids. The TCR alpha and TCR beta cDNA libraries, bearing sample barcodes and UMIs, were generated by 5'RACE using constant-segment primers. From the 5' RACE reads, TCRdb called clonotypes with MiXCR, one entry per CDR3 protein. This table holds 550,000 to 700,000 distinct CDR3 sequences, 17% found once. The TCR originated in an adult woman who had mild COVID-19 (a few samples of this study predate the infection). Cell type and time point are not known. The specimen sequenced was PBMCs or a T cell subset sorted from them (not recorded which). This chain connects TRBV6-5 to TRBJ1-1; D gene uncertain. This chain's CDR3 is CASSPIGRGNTEAFF. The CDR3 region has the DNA TGTGCCAGCAGTCCCATCGGCCGCGGGAACACTGAAGCTTTCTTT.